These 12 T cell receptor beta chains share one sample of origin, sequenced in a study of blood T cell repertoires in COVID-19. The assay was immunoSEQ multiplex PCR, and TCRdb's table has in-frame clones only and misses some. The sample includes more than 300,000 clones, approximately 88% seen only once; the top ten take 1.5% to 2%. Sample: peripheral blood. These TCRs come from a young woman with COVID-19, enrolled during active disease.

The chain is built from TRBV7-2 and TRBJ2-1; D unresolved. The CDR3 runs 16 residues. The germline V gene has CDR1 SGHTA and CDR2 FQGNSA. V was pared by 2 bases and J by 4 bases, with 15 bases between. CDR3 sequence: CASSLNPATQYNEQFF. The CDR3 DNA is TGTGCCAGCAGCTTAAATCCAGCGACCCAATACAATGAGCAGTTCTTC.

The rearrangement links TRBV2 to TRBJ2-7; 7 nucleotides agree with TRBD1. CDR3 length: 14 residues. Germline V gene lookup returns CDR1 SNHLY and CDR2 FYNNEI. The junction had 9 bases not matched to a gene; V was cut back by 7 bases and J by 3 bases. CDR3 coding DNA: TGTGCCAGCATCGTGGGACAGTCAATCTACGAGCAGTACTTC. Amino acids: CASIVGQSIYEQYF.

The chain is built from TRBV2 and TRBJ2-7, with no clear D. CDR3 size: 12 residues. From germline, CDR1 is SNHLY and CDR2 FYNNEI. Trimming left V 4 bases short and J 4 bases short, with 8 bases between. The CDR3 nucleotides read TGTGCCAGCAGTGGTAGTCCTTACGAGCAGTACTTC. Translation: CASSGSPYEQYF.

The CDR3 region has the DNA TGTGCCAGCAGCTTTATTTCCCAGGGGGGTGAAAAACTGTTTTTT. The encoded protein is CASSFISQGGEKLFF. This chain uses TRBV7-9 with TRBJ1-4; 7 bases line up with TRBD1. The germline V gene has CDR1 SEHNR and CDR2 FQNEAQ (reference sequence). This CDR3 is 15 amino acids long. The junction had 8 bases not matched to a gene; V was cut back by 3 bases and J by 7 bases. Full variable domain (outside the CDR3, taken from reference TRBV7-9 and TRBJ1-4): DTGVSQNPRHKITKRGQNVTFRCDPISEHNRLYWYRQTLGQGPEFLTYFQNEAQLEKSRLLSDRFSAERPKGSFSTLEIQRTEQGDSAMYLCASSFISQGGEKLFFGSGTQLSVL.

The chain couples TRBV4-3 to TRBJ1-6, with a tentative D call TRBD1 (6 bases). V lost 2 bases and J 6 bases, leaving 11 bases between the germline ends. CDR1 is LGHNA, CDR2 YSLEER, per germline. CDR3 length: 15 residues. The CDR3 sequence: CASSQRDTANSPLHF. As DNA, the CDR3 is TGCGCCAGCAGCCAACGGGACACAGCTAATTCACCCCTCCACTTT.

V gene TRBV27 combines with J gene TRBJ2-2; a weak D match, TRBD2 (6 bases). Germline V lookup: CDR1 MNHEY, CDR2 SMNVEV (reference sequence). CDR3 length equals 14 residues. Trimming took 8 bases from V and 2 from J, leaving 12 bases between them. DNA for the CDR3: TGTGCCAGCCGGGACTTTCCTAACACCGGGGAGCTGTTTTTT. It specifies CASRDFPNTGELFF.

This clone was found once. This sequence joins TRBV27 and TRBJ2-5; 9 nucleotides match TRBD2. The CDR3 sequence is 15 residues long. Germline V gives CDR1 MNHEY, CDR2 SMNVEV (reference sequence). With 3 bases clipped from V and 5 bases from J, the junction kept 7 bases outside the gene matches. This CDR3 reads CASSFIAGAGETQYF. The CDR3 region has the DNA TGTGCCAGCAGTTTTATAGCGGGGGCCGGGGAGACCCAGTACTTC.

Here the CDR3 reads CSVAGGNTEAFF. CDR3 nucleotide sequence: TGCAGCGTTGCAGGGGGTAATACTGAAGCTTTCTTT. The chain links TRBV29-1 to TRBJ1-1, with TRBD1 identical over 7 bases. V was pared by 4 bases and J by 5 bases, with 4 bases of the junction left unmatched. The CDR3 consists of 12 residues. CDR1 SQVTM and CDR2 ANQGSEA come from the germline V gene.

This chain uses TRBV6-5 with TRBJ1-2, with D hard to call. V was trimmed by 2 bases and J by 6 bases, leaving 7 bases between them. The CDR3 runs to 12 residues. The germline CDR1 and CDR2 sequences are MNHEY and SVGAGI. The CDR3 DNA reads TGTGCCAGCAGTTACACTGGAGATGGCTACACCTTC. Protein sequence: CASSYTGDGYTF.

V is TRBV6-6 and J is TRBJ2-1; 8 nucleotides agree with TRBD1. V dropped 6 bases and J dropped 1; count of bases not matched to a gene: 8. The length of the CDR3 is 16 residues. Germline CDR1 reads MNHNY; CDR2 reads SVGAGI (reference sequence). CDR3 protein: CASRPTGGRSYNEQFF. In DNA, the CDR3 is TGTGCCAGCAGACCCACAGGGGGTAGATCCTACAATGAGCAGTTCTTC.

The genes are TRBV11-2 and TRBJ1-1; D is uncertain. The germline V and J ends were trimmed by 0 bases and 8 bases, with 7 bases remaining between them. The length of the CDR3 is 12 residues. CDR1 and CDR2 from the germline V gene are SGHAT and FQNNGV. In DNA form, the CDR3 reads TGTGCCAGCAGCTTAGACGGCAGGGAAGCTTTCTTT. Its protein product is CASSLDGREAFF.

V is TRBV12-5 and J is TRBJ2-5; D gene uncertain. V lost 3 bases and J lost 5, with 4 bases in between. The CDR3 contains 11 residues. Germline lookup yields CDR1 LGHNT and CDR2 FRNRAP. The CDR3 coding sequence is TGTGCTAGTGGTTTAGCGGAGACCCAGTACTTC. Translation: CASGLAETQYF.